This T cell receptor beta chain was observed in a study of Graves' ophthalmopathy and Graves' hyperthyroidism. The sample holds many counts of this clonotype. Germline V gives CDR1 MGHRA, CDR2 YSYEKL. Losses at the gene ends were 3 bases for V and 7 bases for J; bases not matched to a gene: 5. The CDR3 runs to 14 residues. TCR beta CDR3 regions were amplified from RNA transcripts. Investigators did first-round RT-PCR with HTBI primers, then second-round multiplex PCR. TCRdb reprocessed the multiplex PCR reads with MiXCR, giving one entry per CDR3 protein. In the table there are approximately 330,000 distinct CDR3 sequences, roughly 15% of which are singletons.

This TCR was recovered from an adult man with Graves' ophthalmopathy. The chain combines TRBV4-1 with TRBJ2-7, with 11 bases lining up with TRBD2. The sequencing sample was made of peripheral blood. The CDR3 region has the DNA TGCGCCAGCAGCCACGCCGGACTAGCGGGTGAGCAGTACTTC. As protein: CASSHAGLAGEQYF.